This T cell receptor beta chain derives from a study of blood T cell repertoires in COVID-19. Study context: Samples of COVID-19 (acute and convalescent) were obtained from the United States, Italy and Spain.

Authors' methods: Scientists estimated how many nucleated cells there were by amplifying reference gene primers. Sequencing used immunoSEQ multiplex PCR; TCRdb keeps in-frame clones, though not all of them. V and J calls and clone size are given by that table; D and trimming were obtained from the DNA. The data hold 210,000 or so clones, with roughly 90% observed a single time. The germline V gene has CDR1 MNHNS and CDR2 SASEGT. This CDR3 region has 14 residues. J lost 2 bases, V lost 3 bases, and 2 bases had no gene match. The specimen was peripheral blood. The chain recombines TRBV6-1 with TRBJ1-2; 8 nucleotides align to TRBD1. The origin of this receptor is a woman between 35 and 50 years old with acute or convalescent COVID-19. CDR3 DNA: TGTGCCAGCAGTGAGGACAGGGTGAACTATGGCTACACCTTC. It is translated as CASSEDRVNYGYTF.